These 6 T cell receptor beta chains were sequenced from one sample in a study of T cell repertoires in cytomegalovirus infection. TCRdb redid the calling of the reads with MiXCR, one entry per CDR3 protein. The repertoire holds fewer than 250,000 distinct CDR3 sequences, roughly an eighth seen once, with approximately 1.8% in the top ten. Specimen: PBMCs. Every receptor here comes from a human donor in good health (CMV status not recorded). Some clones in this sample may be carry-over from other donors' samples.

This sequence joins TRBV4-3 and TRBJ1-2; no reliable D call. Germline lookup yields CDR1 LGHNA and CDR2 YSLEER. V lost 0 bases and J 4 bases, leaving 12 bases between the germline ends. The CDR3 extends over 15 amino acids. The CDR3 sequence is CASSQENSPTYGYTF. For the CDR3, the DNA is TGCGCCAGCAGCCAAGAAAACAGCCCCACCTATGGCTACACCTTC.

This clonotype was counted ten times or more. CDR3 in amino acids: CASSPTGGGAGELFF. For the CDR3, the DNA is TGTGCCAGCAGCCCCACGGGCGGGGGGGCCGGGGAGCTGTTTTTT. This chain joins TRBV7-3 and TRBJ2-2; 9 nucleotides line up with TRBD2. Germline loops: CDR1 SGHTA, CDR2 FQGTGA. V trimming: 5 bases; J trimming: 6 bases; junction bases outside the gene matches: 7. The CDR3 covers 15 residues.

The J gene is TRBJ2-1, the V gene TRBV7-3, with 8 nucleotides matching TRBD2. CDR3 length: 16 amino acids. Losses at the gene ends were 2 bases for V and 1 base for J; bases not matched to a gene: 4. Germline V lookup: CDR1 SGHTA, CDR2 FQGTGA. The CDR3 sequence is CASSLSGGRSYNEQFF. In DNA form, the CDR3 reads TGTGCCAGCAGCTTATCGGGCGGGAGGTCCTACAATGAGCAGTTCTTC.

This clonotype was seen only a few times. The chain uses TRBV25-1 and TRBJ1-1, with D perhaps TRBD1 (5 bases). The CDR3 has 14 amino acids. The V gene's germline CDR1 is MGHDK and CDR2 SYGVNS. V lost 2 bases and J 5 bases, leaving 12 bases between the germline ends. This chain's CDR3 is CASSERWGGTEAFF. CDR3 nucleotide sequence: TGTGCCAGCAGTGAACGCTGGGGGGGGACTGAAGCTTTCTTT. Full variable domain (remainder filled in from reference TRBV25-1 and TRBJ1-1): EADIYQTPRYLVIGTGKKITLECSQTMGHDKMYWYQQDPGMELHLIHYSYGVNSTEKGDLSSESTVSRIRTEHFPLTLESARPSHTSQYLCASSERWGGTEAFFGQGTRLTVV.

The table lists this clonotype with a few counts. The V gene is TRBV7-9, the J gene TRBJ1-6; perhaps TRBD1 as D (6 bases). Germline CDR1 SEHNR, CDR2 FQNEAQ (reference sequence). CDR3 length equals 16 residues. Trimming stripped 1 base from V and 8 bases from J, with 15 bases between. CDR3 DNA: TGTGCCAGCAGCTTAGATGGGGGCACGAGGGATTCACCCCTCCACTTT. Translated, it gives CASSLDGGTRDSPLHF. Variable domain in full (rest from reference TRBV7-9 and TRBJ1-6): DTGVSQNPRHKITKRGQNVTFRCDPISEHNRLYWYRQTLGQGPEFLTYFQNEAQLEKSRLLSDRFSAERPKGSFSTLEIQRTEQGDSAMYLCASSLDGGTRDSPLHFGNGTRLTVT.

This clonotype was found many times. V is TRBV19 and J is TRBJ2-7; 8 nucleotides align to TRBD1. Trimming cost V 5 bases and J 7 bases; bases outside gene matches: 7. The CDR3 totals 13 residues. CDR1 is LNHDA, CDR2 SQIVND, per germline (reference sequence). CDR3 in amino acids: CASSLQGAREQYF. In DNA form, the CDR3 reads TGTGCCAGTAGTCTCCAGGGGGCGAGAGAGCAGTACTTC.